This TCR beta chain was identified during a study of T cells after yellow fever vaccination. Broader study findings: Contamination of FACS-sorted repertoires by abundant clonotypes from the bulk population could occur.

This clonotype was counted a few times. Its antigen is as yet unknown. The CDR3 has 14 residues. The V gene lost 10 bases and the J gene lost 6 bases, with 22 bases spanning the gap. Germline-derived CDR1 and CDR2 are MNHNS and SASEGT. It was through 5'RACE template switching that TCR cDNA was made, with a universal primer site and UMIs added. TCRdb fed the 5' RACE reads into MiXCR, producing one record per CDR3 protein. The table lists a few hundred thousand distinct CDR3 sequences, about 4% of them singletons. The chain couples TRBV6-1 to TRBJ2-7, with D possibly being TRBD1 (5 bases). Sequenced here: PBMCs, sampled 5 days after the yellow fever booster vaccination. The TCR sequence derives from a man younger than 30 who received the YFV17D yellow fever vaccine. The CDR3 sequence: CATFLSLGPREQYF. In nucleotides, the CDR3 is TGTGCCACGTTCCTTTCGCTGGGGCCCCGCGAGCAGTACTTC.